Each of the 7 T cell receptor beta chains below was sequenced from the same sample in a study of HIV-infected patients and healthy controls. Antiretroviral therapy had run roughly three months, about 14 weeks, before follow-up blood collection. The repertoire came from unfractionated whole blood and reflected all unsorted peripheral T cells. 500 ng RNA was reverse transcribed with alpha and beta constant-region primers. Each of the alpha and beta chains got its own library through chain-specific third strand synthesis with indices. TCRdb re-analysed the 5' RACE reads in MiXCR, keeping a single row per CDR3 protein. The sample consists of 18,000 or so distinct CDR3 sequences, roughly 8.7% of them appearing once. Sequencing used blood, obtained during antiretroviral therapy. The receptors were sampled from an adult with HIV infection.

The sample holds many counts of this clonotype. The J gene is TRBJ1-5, the V gene TRBV2; D is ambiguous. CDR3 length: 14 amino acids. V lost 5 bases, J lost 0 bases, and 8 bases lay in between. CDR1 and CDR2 from the germline V gene are SNHLY and FYNNEI. For the CDR3, the DNA is TGTGCCAGCAGTCGTGGAGCTAGCAATCAGCCCCAGCATTTT. Its translation: CASSRGASNQPQHF. Drawing the rest from reference TRBV2 and TRBJ1-5, the complete variable domain is EPEVTQTPSHQVTQMGQEVILRCVPISNHLYFYWYRQILGQKVEFLVSFYNNEISEKSEIFDDQFSVERPDGSNFTLKIRSTKLEDSAMYFCASSRGASNQPQHFGDGTRLSIL.

This clonotype was detected ten times or more. The rearrangement links TRBV6-2 or TRBV6-3 to TRBJ1-5, with D perhaps TRBD1 (6 bases). The CDR3 is made up of 15 amino acids. V was trimmed by 3 bases and J by 7 bases, leaving 16 bases between them. Germline CDR1 MNHEY, CDR2 SVGEGT. The CDR3 is CASSYLAGVEQPQHF. The CDR3 DNA reads as TGTGCCAGCAGTTATTTGGCAGGGGTCGAACAGCCCCAGCATTTT.

This clonotype was observed at least ten times. The genes are TRBV7-9 and TRBJ2-5; D is unresolved. V dropped 5 bases and J dropped 2 bases, with 15 bases sitting between them. Germline loops: CDR1 SEHNR, CDR2 FQNEAQ (reference sequence). The CDR3 sequence is 15 residues long. CDR3 region: CASSPPKGRQETQYF. The CDR3, as DNA: TGTGCCAGCAGCCCACCAAAAGGGCGACAAGAGACCCAGTACTTC.

The table lists this clonotype with many counts. The J gene is TRBJ2-1, the V gene TRBV10-3, with 9 nucleotides matching TRBD1. CDR1 ENHRY and CDR2 SYGVKD come from the germline V gene. J lost 3 bases, V lost 5 bases, and 11 bases had no gene match. This CDR3 is built from 17 residues. Here the CDR3 DNA reads TGTGCCATCAGTCCCGGGACAGGGCAGACCTTCTACAATGAGCAGTTCTTC. This sequence encodes CAISPGTGQTFYNEQFF.

By sample share, this clonotype is medium-sized. V is TRBV24-1 and J is TRBJ2-2, with D hard to call. Germline loops: CDR1 KGHDR, CDR2 SFDVKD. V lost 8 bases to trimming and J lost 3 bases, with 12 bases between them. CDR3 length: 14 residues. CDR3: CATTGSGDTGELFF. The CDR3 DNA sequence: TGTGCCACCACTGGTTCTGGAGACACCGGGGAGCTGTTTTTT.

This clonotype appeared many times. The chain joins TRBV4-1 to TRBJ2-2, with D unclear. V lost 2 bases and J 5 bases, leaving 3 bases between the germline ends. CDR1 is MGHRA and CDR2 is YSYEKL in the germline V gene. This CDR3 has 12 residues. CDR3 residues: CASSQSTGELFF. For the CDR3, the DNA is TGCGCCAGCAGCCAATCGACCGGGGAGCTGTTTTTT.

This clonotype was picked up many times. The chain is built from TRBV20-1 and TRBJ1-1; D may be TRBD1 (5 bases). Germline CDR1 reads DFQATT; CDR2 reads SNEGSKA (reference sequence). The CDR3 runs to 14 residues. V was pared by 5 bases and J by 2 bases, with 15 bases between. This CDR3 reads CSALQGRDNTEAFF. The CDR3 nucleotides are TGCAGTGCTCTTCAGGGAAGGGATAACACTGAAGCTTTCTTT.